This note documents a single TCR beta chain sequence. V trimming: 4 bases; J trimming: 4 bases; junction bases outside the gene matches: 6. In germline, CDR1 is SNHLY, CDR2 FYNNEI. The length of the CDR3 is 14 residues. The data were taken from a study of blood T cell repertoires in COVID-19. Overall study: Samples representing acute and convalescent COVID-19 were sourced from the United States, Italy and Spain. PBMCs, B-cell-depleted T cells, or T cells were the source of the cDNA or gDNA that made up the material.

In the original analysis: Reference gene primer amplification in the assay estimated nucleated cell counts. The repertoire was sequenced with immunoSEQ multiplex PCR; TCRdb's copy has only in-frame clones and lacks some. V and J calls and clone size are given by that table; D and trimming were obtained from the DNA. The data hold nearly 15,000 clones, with approximately 88% observed a single time. Sequencing was done on a sample of peripheral blood. V usage is TRBV2 and J usage is TRBJ1-2; 7 bases map to TRBD1. The receptor's source is a human donor in a cohort sampled during active COVID-19. As DNA, the CDR3 is TGTGCCAGCAGTGGGGGGGACAGCCCCTATGGCTACACCTTC. Its protein is CASSGGDSPYGYTF.